The 23 T cell receptor beta chains below come from one sample, sequenced in a study of blood T cell repertoires in COVID-19. Method: immunoSEQ multiplex PCR; TCRdb's copy keeps in-frame clones and lacks some. The sample has about 220,000 clones, around 83% seen once. The sequencing sample was made of peripheral blood. All receptors derive from a man aged 50-59 years with active or convalescent COVID-19.

The CDR3 nucleotides are TGTGCCAGCAGTTTTAGGAAGGAGTCCTACGAGCAGTACTTC. It translates to CASSFRKESYEQYF. The chain employs TRBV27 and TRBJ2-7; D gene uncertain. With 3 bases removed from V and 1 base from J, the gap between germline ends came to 10 bases. The V gene's germline CDR1 is MNHEY and CDR2 SMNVEV (reference sequence). The CDR3 covers 14 residues.

The CDR3 DNA sequence: TGTGCCAGCAGTTTTTTCTCTGGTTGGGGACAGGAGATTAATCAGCCCCAGCATTTT. Its protein product is CASSFFSGWGQEINQPQHF. This chain connects TRBV28 to TRBJ1-5; 8 positions agree with TRBD1. CDR1 is MDHEN and CDR2 is SYDVKM in the germline V gene. The V and J ends lost 3 bases and 4 bases, in that order; junction bases with no gene match: 17. This CDR3 spans 19 amino acids.

The chain combines TRBV5-1 with TRBJ2-5; no clear D gene. Trimming left V 0 bases short and J 2 bases short, with 8 bases between. Germline V CDR1 and CDR2: SGHRS, YFSETQ. The CDR3 runs to 14 residues. DNA for the CDR3: TGCGCCAGCAGCTTGGGGGCTCCTCAAGAGACCCAGTACTTC. Its protein product is CASSLGAPQETQYF. The entire variable domain, with the rest obtained from reference TRBV5-1 and TRBJ2-5, is as follows: KAGVTQTPRYLIKTRGQQVTLSCSPISGHRSVSWYQQTPGQGLQFLFEYFSETQRNKGNFPGRFSGRQFSNSRSEMNVSTLELGDSALYLCASSLGAPQETQYFGPGTRLLVL.

Worth noting for this clone: This specimen includes other DNA sequences encoding the same CDR3. The chain has TRBV19 and TRBJ2-1, with D tentatively TRBD2 (5 bases). Germline-derived CDR1 and CDR2 are LNHDA and SQIVND (reference sequence). The V and J ends lost 3 bases and 0 bases respectively, with 6 bases between them. The CDR3 consists of 14 residues. The CDR3 protein is CASSIGSSYNEQFF. The CDR3 nucleotides read TGTGCCAGTAGTATTGGGAGCTCCTACAATGAGCAGTTCTTC. Full variable domain (outside the CDR3, taken from reference TRBV19 and TRBJ2-1): DGGITQSPKYLFRKEGQNVTLSCEQNLNHDAMYWYRQDPGQGLRLIYYSQIVNDFQKGDIAEGYSVSREKKESFPLTVTSAQKNPTAFYLCASSIGSSYNEQFFGPGTRLTVL.

The gene calls are TRBV3-1 (or the pseudogene TRBV3-2) and TRBJ1-1; D gene ambiguous. The CDR3 totals 15 residues. Trimming cost V 0 bases and J 1 base, with 9 bases left between them. The germline V gene has CDR1 LGHDT and CDR2 YNNKEL (reference sequence). The CDR3 is CASSQDGRQNTEAFF. In DNA form, the CDR3 reads TGTGCCAGCAGCCAAGATGGGCGACAGAACACTGAAGCTTTCTTT.

The CDR3 DNA sequence: TGTGCCAGCAGTTTACAGGGTACCGATACGCAGTATTTT. Protein sequence: CASSLQGTDTQYF. The chain joins TRBV2 to TRBJ2-3; maybe TRBD1 (6 bases). CDR3 size: 13 residues. Germline V gene lookup returns CDR1 SNHLY and CDR2 FYNNEI. The V end lost 5 bases, the J end lost 6 bases, and 12 bases lay between the germline ends.

The chain links TRBV11-2 to TRBJ1-1; a possible D gene is TRBD1 (6 bases). Deletions cut 5 bases from V and 8 bases from J, with 12 bases between. Per the germline V gene, CDR1 is SGHAT and CDR2 is FQNNGV. This CDR3 comprises 12 residues. The DNA for the CDR3 is TGTGCCAGCAGCGCGGACAGATCGGAAGCTTTCTTT. Amino acid sequence: CASSADRSEAFF.

The chain uses TRBV4-2 and TRBJ2-3, with D unclear. Germline CDR1 and CDR2: LGHNA and YNFKEQ. This CDR3 is built from 11 residues. V lost 3 bases and J 7 bases, leaving 5 bases between the germline ends. The CDR3 loop reads CASSHLNTQYF. The CDR3 bases are TGTGCCAGCAGCCACCTAAATACGCAGTATTTT.

This chain joins TRBV28 and TRBJ1-2; possibly TRBD1 for D (5 bases). CDR1 MDHEN and CDR2 SYDVKM come from the germline V gene. V was cut by 0 bases and J by 4 bases, with 9 bases left in between. This CDR3 comprises 14 residues. DNA of the CDR3: TGTGCCAGCAGTTTATGGGAAGGGGTCTATGGCTACACCTTC. Encoded protein: CASSLWEGVYGYTF.

The rearrangement uses TRBV5-1 and TRBJ1-1; D remains unclear. The CDR3 spans 16 residues. CDR1 is SGHRS and CDR2 is YFSETQ in the germline V gene. Trimming removed 0 bases from V and 5 bases from J, with 17 bases in between. This CDR3 is CASSLGERGLGTEAFF. The CDR3 coding sequence is TGCGCCAGCAGCTTGGGAGAAAGAGGGCTTGGGACTGAAGCTTTCTTT.

The chain uses TRBV4-1 and TRBJ1-1; the D gene is possibly TRBD1 (5 bases). In germline, CDR1 is MGHRA, CDR2 YSYEKL. V was pared by 8 bases and J by 5 bases, with 18 bases between. This CDR3 comprises 14 residues. CDR3 amino acids: CASRTFHGGTEAFF. The CDR3, as DNA: TGCGCCAGCCGCACTTTTCACGGGGGGACTGAAGCTTTCTTT.

The CDR3 protein is CASSADSGTLYEQYF. DNA for the CDR3: TGTGCCAGCAGCGCAGACTCCGGGACACTCTACGAGCAGTACTTC. The gene calls are TRBV9 and TRBJ2-7, with a weak D call TRBD1 (6 bases). The CDR3 consists of 15 residues. CDR1 SGDLS and CDR2 YYNGEE come from the germline V gene. Trimming left V 3 bases short and J 3 bases short, with 16 bases between.

The V call is TRBV6-2 or TRBV6-3, the J call TRBJ2-2, with D unresolved. CDR1 and CDR2 (germline): MNHEY, SVGEGT. The CDR3 is made up of 15 amino acids. V was trimmed by 0 bases and J by 1 base, leaving 6 bases between them. The CDR3 loop is CASSYSRQNTGELFF. In nucleotides, the CDR3 is TGTGCCAGCAGTTACTCGAGGCAGAACACCGGGGAGCTGTTTTTT.

The CDR3 loop reads CASSLRGNTEAFF. CDR3 in DNA: TGTGCCAGCAGCTTGCGGGGTAACACTGAAGCTTTCTTT. The rearrangement uses TRBV7-8 and TRBJ1-1, with D hard to call. CDR1 is SGHVS and CDR2 is FQNEAQ in the germline V gene. CDR3 length equals 13 residues. V was shortened by 3 bases and J by 2 bases, with 7 bases between the two germline ends.

V and J are TRBV7-8 and TRBJ1-2, with D unresolved. The CDR3 sequence is 12 residues long. Germline V gene sequence: CDR1 SGHVS, CDR2 FQNEAQ. With 5 bases removed from V and 8 bases from J, the gap between germline ends came to 12 bases. In DNA form, the CDR3 reads TGTGCCAGCAGCCCCGGGATCACCGGCTACACCTTC. Residues: CASSPGITGYTF.

The rearrangement uses TRBV4-3 and TRBJ2-1, with D maybe TRBD2 (5 bases). The CDR3 is 16 residues long. V lost 0 bases and J 8 bases, leaving 17 bases between the germline ends. Germline V gene data show CDR1 as LGHNA and CDR2 as YSLEER. In DNA form, the CDR3 reads TGCGCCAGCAGCCAAGATCTCACTCGGGGTAGCGATGAGCAGTTCTTC. Translation gives CASSQDLTRGSDEQFF.

This clone was observed once. V and J are TRBV2 and TRBJ2-3; tentatively, D is TRBD2 (6 bases). Germline values: CDR1 SNHLY, CDR2 FYNNEI. CDR3 length: 14 residues. Trimming took 7 bases from V and 2 from J, leaving 13 bases between them. Here the CDR3 reads CASILGGTTDTQYF. CDR3 DNA: TGTGCCAGCATTCTGGGAGGAACCACAGATACGCAGTATTTT.

This clone was observed a single time. V is TRBV2 and J is TRBJ1-2, with TRBD1 matching over 7 bases. The CDR3 is 14 amino acids. Germline V gene data show CDR1 as SNHLY and CDR2 as FYNNEI. J was trimmed by 0 bases and V by 6 bases; bases with no gene match: 4. The CDR3 reads CASRQDRTNYGYTF. The CDR3 DNA sequence: TGTGCCAGCAGGCAGGACAGGACTAACTATGGCTACACCTTC. Together with reference TRBV2 and TRBJ1-2, the CDR3 gives the full variable domain: EPEVTQTPSHQVTQMGQEVILRCVPISNHLYFYWYRQILGQKVEFLVSFYNNEISEKSEIFDDQFSVERPDGSNFTLKIRSTKLEDSAMYFCASRQDRTNYGYTFGSGTRLTVV.

The DNA for the CDR3 is TGTGCCAGCAGCCCCTCAGGACAGGGCTACGAGCAGTACTTC. Its translation is CASSPSGQGYEQYF. V and J are TRBV7-2 and TRBJ2-7, with 8 bases that match TRBD1. After removal of 5 bases from V and 3 bases from J, the junction contained 6 bases not matched to a gene. The CDR3 contains 14 residues. Germline CDR1 reads SGHTA; CDR2 reads FQGNSA.

This chain links TRBV6-6 with TRBJ1-6; 11 bases align to TRBD1. The germline V gene encodes CDR1 MNHNY and CDR2 SVGAGI (reference sequence). V dropped 5 bases and J dropped 1; count of bases not matched to a gene: 4. CDR3 length: 17 residues. The CDR3 DNA reads TGTGCCAGCAGTCCGGACAGGGGGCCATCCTATAATTCACCCCTCCACTTT. Amino acid sequence: CASSPDRGPSYNSPLHF.

This clone came up once. V and J are TRBV27 and TRBJ2-2; 7 bases are shared with TRBD2. The J segment lost 4 bases and the V segment lost 5 bases, leaving 13 bases of the junction unmatched. This CDR3 has 17 amino acids. Germline lookup yields CDR1 MNHEY and CDR2 SMNVEV (reference sequence). The chain's CDR3 is CASSEVREDTGTGELFF. In DNA form, the CDR3 reads TGTGCCAGCAGTGAAGTTCGGGAGGATACGGGCACCGGGGAGCTGTTTTTT.

This chain links TRBV5-1 with TRBJ1-2; D unclear. Germline V gene data show CDR1 as SGHRS and CDR2 as YFSETQ. Trimming removed 0 bases from V and 6 bases from J, with 15 bases in between. The CDR3 runs 15 residues. The DNA of the CDR3 is TGCGCCAGCAGCTTGGGGGCCCCGGATAGGCATGGCTACACCTTC. The encoded protein is CASSLGAPDRHGYTF.

The DNA for the CDR3 is TGTGCCAGCAGAGGGGGCGGCACTGAAGCTTTCTTT. It codes for CASRGGGTEAFF. The chain links TRBV27 to TRBJ1-1, with 7 bases lining up with TRBD1. CDR1 is MNHEY and CDR2 is SMNVEV in the germline V gene (reference sequence). The CDR3 sequence is 12 residues long. Trimming removed 6 bases from V and 4 bases from J; junction bases left unmatched: 2.